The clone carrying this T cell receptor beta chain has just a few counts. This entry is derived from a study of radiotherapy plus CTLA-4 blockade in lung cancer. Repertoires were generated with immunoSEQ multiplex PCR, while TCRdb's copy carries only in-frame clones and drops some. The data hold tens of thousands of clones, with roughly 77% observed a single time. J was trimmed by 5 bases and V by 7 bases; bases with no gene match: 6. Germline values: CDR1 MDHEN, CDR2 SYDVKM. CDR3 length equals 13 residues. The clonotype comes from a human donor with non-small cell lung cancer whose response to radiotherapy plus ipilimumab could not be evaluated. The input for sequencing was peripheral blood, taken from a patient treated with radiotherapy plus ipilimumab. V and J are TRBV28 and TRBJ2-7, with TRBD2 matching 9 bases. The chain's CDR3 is CASITAGGDEQYF. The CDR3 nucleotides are TGTGCCAGCATTACCGCGGGAGGGGACGAGCAGTACTTC.